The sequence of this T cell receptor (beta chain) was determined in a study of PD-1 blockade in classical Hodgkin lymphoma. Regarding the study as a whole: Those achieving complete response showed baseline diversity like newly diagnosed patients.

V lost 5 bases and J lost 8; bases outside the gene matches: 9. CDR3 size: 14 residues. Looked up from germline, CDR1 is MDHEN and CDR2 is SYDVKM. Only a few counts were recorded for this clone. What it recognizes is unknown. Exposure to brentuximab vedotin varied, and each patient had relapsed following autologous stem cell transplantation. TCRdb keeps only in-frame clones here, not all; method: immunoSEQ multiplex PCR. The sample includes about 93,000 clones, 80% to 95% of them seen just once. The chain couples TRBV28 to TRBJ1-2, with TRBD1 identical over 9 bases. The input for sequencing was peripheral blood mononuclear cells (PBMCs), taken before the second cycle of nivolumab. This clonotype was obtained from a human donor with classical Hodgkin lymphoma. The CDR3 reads CASSGTGTGKGYTF. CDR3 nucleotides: TGTGCCAGCAGTGGCACCGGGACAGGGAAAGGCTACACCTTC.